Shown below are 21 T cell receptor beta chains from a single sample sequenced in a study of blood T cell repertoires in COVID-19. Repertoires were generated with immunoSEQ multiplex PCR, while TCRdb's copy carries only in-frame clones and drops some. The sample contains 200,000 to 250,000 clones, approximately 80% of which appear only once. Sequenced sample: peripheral blood. These receptors all come from a woman aged 55-70 years who had recovered from COVID-19.

The CDR3, as DNA: TGTGCCACTAGTGGGGGACAGCTTAGCACAGATACGCAGTATTTT. Translation gives CATSGGQLSTDTQYF. The chain links TRBV6-5 to TRBJ2-3, with TRBD1 identical over 7 bases. Trimming removed 10 bases from V and 0 bases from J; junction bases left unmatched: 10. The CDR3 is 15 amino acids. Germline-derived CDR1 and CDR2 are MNHEY and SVGAGI.

J is TRBJ1-6 and V is TRBV6-5; TRBD1 agrees at 8 bases. V shed 7 bases, J shed 9 bases, and the junction held 8 bases outside the gene matches. The CDR3 consists of 14 residues. CDR1 and CDR2 (germline): MNHEY, SVGAGI. For the CDR3, the DNA is TGTGCCAGCAACAAGGACAGGGATGGTTCACCCCTCCACTTT. Translated: CASNKDRDGSPLHF.

The rearrangement joins TRBV12-3 or TRBV12-4 to TRBJ2-1; 11 nucleotides align to TRBD2. The V gene end was trimmed by 2 bases and the J gene end by 9 bases; junction bases not matched to a gene: 0. This CDR3 comprises 13 residues. This chain's CDR3 is CASSLTSGGEQFF. The CDR3 nucleotides are TGTGCCAGCAGTTTAACTAGCGGGGGTGAGCAGTTCTTC.

The rearrangement uses TRBV7-2 and TRBJ2-5, with TRBD2 identical over 12 bases. Germline loops: CDR1 SGHTA, CDR2 FQGNSA. Trimming cost V 5 bases and J 4 bases; bases outside gene matches: 5. CDR3 length: 15 residues. The CDR3 here is CASSRGLAGSETQYF. CDR3 DNA: TGTGCCAGCAGCCGCGGACTAGCGGGATCAGAGACCCAGTACTTC.

The chain uses TRBV19 and TRBJ2-6, with TRBD1 matching 7 bases. The CDR3 totals 17 residues. Germline assignment: CDR1 LNHDA and CDR2 SQIVND (reference sequence). After removal of 3 bases from V and 5 bases from J, the junction contained 10 bases not matched to a gene. The CDR3 loop reads CASSMTAGQARANVLTF. CDR3 nucleotide sequence: TGTGCCAGTAGTATGACCGCTGGACAGGCCCGGGCCAACGTCCTGACTTTC. The whole variable domain, remainder taken from reference TRBV19 and TRBJ2-6, is DGGITQSPKYLFRKEGQNVTLSCEQNLNHDAMYWYRQDPGQGLRLIYYSQIVNDFQKGDIAEGYSVSREKKESFPLTVTSAQKNPTAFYLCASSMTAGQARANVLTFGAGSRLTVL.

V usage is TRBV11-2 and J usage is TRBJ1-1; tentative D call: TRBD1 (5 bases). CDR1 is SGHAT and CDR2 is FQNNGV in the germline V gene. The CDR3 runs 12 residues. Trimming stripped 5 bases from V and 6 bases from J, with 10 bases between. This chain's CDR3 is CASSHGRAEAFF. CDR3 in DNA: TGTGCCAGCAGCCACGGCAGGGCTGAAGCTTTCTTT.

V gene TRBV6-5 combines with J gene TRBJ1-4; unclear D gene. Trimming took off 4 bases at V and 7 bases at J, with 13 bases between the two ends. The germline V gene encodes CDR1 MNHEY and CDR2 SVGAGI. This CDR3 region has 14 residues. Here the CDR3 reads CASSWSEGGEKLFF. The CDR3 DNA sequence: TGTGCCAGCAGTTGGTCGGAGGGAGGTGAAAAACTGTTTTTT.

This chain connects TRBV5-4 to TRBJ1-2; D is uncertain. From germline, CDR1 is SGHNT and CDR2 YYREEE (reference sequence). This CDR3 is built from 13 residues. V was trimmed by 4 bases and J by 3 bases, leaving 10 bases between them. CDR3 sequence: CASSTTSDYGYTF. For the CDR3, the DNA is TGTGCCAGCAGCACCACATCAGACTATGGCTACACCTTC.

This sequence joins TRBV5-1 and TRBJ2-2; 9 bases are a match to TRBD2. CDR1 SGHRS and CDR2 YFSETQ come from the germline V gene. The CDR3 contains 18 residues. J gave up 1 base and V 1 base, and 8 bases lay outside the gene matches. The CDR3 region is CASSLFQRGAMNTGELFF. Here the CDR3 DNA reads TGCGCCAGCAGCTTGTTCCAGCGGGGGGCTATGAACACCGGGGAGCTGTTTTTT.

The chain couples TRBV15 to TRBJ1-1; D is ambiguous. Trimming cost V 4 bases and J 1 base, with 7 bases left between them. Per germline, CDR1 LNHNV and CDR2 YYDKDF (reference sequence). There are 13 residues in the CDR3. CDR3 in DNA: TGTGCCACCAGCAAACAAGAGAACACTGAAGCTTTCTTT. Translating it yields CATSKQENTEAFF.

The chain recombines TRBV6-1 with TRBJ2-5; 12 nucleotides agree with TRBD2. Trimming cost V 0 bases and J 1 base; bases outside gene matches: 6. Germline-derived CDR1 and CDR2 are MNHNS and SASEGT. There are 18 residues in the CDR3. The CDR3 region has the DNA TGTGCCAGCAGTGAAGCGCTAGCGGGGGGGGTGCTCCAAGAGACCCAGTACTTC. This translates into CASSEALAGGVLQETQYF.

This clone appeared a few times. This CDR3 is also generated by other DNA sequences in the sample. This chain connects TRBV18 to TRBJ2-1, with D maybe TRBD1 (5 bases). Germline V gives CDR1 KGHSH, CDR2 LQKENI. The CDR3 totals 14 residues. V lost 3 bases, J lost 4 bases, and 10 bases lay in between. The CDR3 is CASSPAGFYNEQFF. The CDR3 DNA follows: TGTGCCAGCTCACCGGCAGGGTTTTACAATGAGCAGTTCTTC.

V is TRBV11-2 and J is TRBJ1-3; TRBD1 aligns across 8 bases. This CDR3 region has 16 residues. Germline lookup yields CDR1 SGHAT and CDR2 FQNNGV. V lost 5 bases to trimming and J lost 2 bases; unmatched junction nucleotides: 8. Here the CDR3 DNA reads TGTGCCAGCAGCCGTTACAGGACAGGGACTGGAAACACCATATATTTT. It encodes CASSRYRTGTGNTIYF.

The chain has TRBV14 and TRBJ2-3; weak D call: TRBD2 (6 bases). V dropped 2 bases and J dropped 6 bases, with 18 bases sitting between them. Germline CDR1 SGHDN, CDR2 FVKESK. There are 16 residues in the CDR3. The CDR3 bases are TGTGCCAGCAGCCAATTCCGTGGCGGGGATACGGATACGCAGTATTTT. It encodes CASSQFRGGDTDTQYF.

The rearrangement uses TRBV4-1 and TRBJ2-2, with D possibly being TRBD2 (6 bases). Germline V gene lookup returns CDR1 MGHRA and CDR2 YSYEKL. There are 15 residues in the CDR3. Trimming removed 3 bases from V and 4 bases from J, with 12 bases in between. The CDR3 nucleotides read TGCGCCAGCAGCCAGAGGACTACACTCACCGGGGAGCTGTTTTTT. Encoded protein: CASSQRTTLTGELFF.

V gene TRBV7-2 combines with J gene TRBJ2-7, with TRBD1 matching over 7 bases. CDR1 is SGHTA and CDR2 is FQGNSA in the germline V gene. The J segment lost 5 bases and the V segment lost 2 bases, leaving 9 bases of the junction unmatched. The CDR3 consists of 15 residues. The CDR3 loop reads CASSLLGTVNDEQYF. The DNA for the CDR3 is TGTGCCAGCAGCTTATTAGGGACAGTTAACGACGAGCAGTACTTC.

This chain joins TRBV4-1 and TRBJ2-5, with 10 bases matching TRBD2. The CDR3 is 16 residues long. Germline trimming cut 1 base from V and 2 bases from J; bases unmatched to any gene: 4. Germline values: CDR1 MGHRA, CDR2 YSYEKL. The CDR3 protein is CASSQAPSGSQETQYF. The CDR3 DNA is TGCGCCAGCAGCCAAGCCCCTAGCGGGAGTCAAGAGACCCAGTACTTC.

The gene calls are TRBV7-9 and TRBJ2-1; D gene unclear. V was shortened by 3 bases and J by 0 bases, with 12 bases between the two germline ends. CDR1 SEHNR and CDR2 FQNEAQ come from the germline V gene (reference sequence). This CDR3 contains 16 residues. The chain's CDR3 is CASSFHPSSSYNEQFF. The CDR3 DNA reads TGTGCCAGCAGCTTCCACCCCTCGAGCTCCTACAATGAGCAGTTCTTC. Drawing the rest from reference TRBV7-9 and TRBJ2-1, the complete variable domain is DTGVSQNPRHKITKRGQNVTFRCDPISEHNRLYWYRQTLGQGPEFLTYFQNEAQLEKSRLLSDRFSAERPKGSFSTLEIQRTEQGDSAMYLCASSFHPSSSYNEQFFGPGTRLTVL.

This chain joins TRBV13 and TRBJ2-7, with 9 nucleotides matching TRBD1. With 5 bases clipped from V and 6 bases from J, the junction kept 17 bases outside the gene matches. There are 17 residues in the CDR3. The germline CDR1 and CDR2 sequences are PRHDT and FYEKMQ (reference sequence). In nucleotides, the CDR3 is TGTGCCAGCAGCCGTAGGGGACAGGGCTCCTTATCGGCCGAGCAGTACTTC. This sequence encodes CASSRRGQGSLSAEQYF. The entire variable domain, with the rest obtained from reference TRBV13 and TRBJ2-7, is as follows: AAGVIQSPRHLIKEKRETATLKCYPIPRHDTVYWYQQGPGQDPQFLISFYEKMQSDKGSIPDRFSAQQFSDYHSELNMSSLELGDSALYFCASSRRGQGSLSAEQYFGPGTRLTVT.

This chain uses TRBV19 with TRBJ2-1; D remains unclear. Trimming shortened V by 1 base and J by 0 bases, and 7 bases separated the two germline ends. Germline CDR1 LNHDA, CDR2 SQIVND (reference sequence). This CDR3 spans 15 amino acids. The DNA for the CDR3 is TGTGCCAGTAGTATAGGCGGAACCTCCTACAATGAGCAGTTCTTC. Translation gives CASSIGGTSYNEQFF.

The V and J genes are TRBV24-1 and TRBJ1-2; 8 positions agree with TRBD1. The junction had 6 bases not matched to a gene; V was cut back by 3 bases and J by 1 base. The CDR3 contains 16 residues. Germline assignment: CDR1 KGHDR and CDR2 SFDVKD. The CDR3 DNA sequence: TGTGCCACCAGTGATCTCGACAGGGGATATAACTATGGCTACACCTTC. Its translation is CATSDLDRGYNYGYTF.